The T cell receptor beta chain under discussion was sequenced for a study of blood T cell repertoires in COVID-19. Study overall: COVID-19 samples, acute and convalescent, were from the United States, Italy and Spain. Sources were T cells, B-cell-depleted T cells, or PBMCs; the material itself was cDNA or gDNA.

CDR1 is LGHNA and CDR2 is YNFKEQ in the germline V gene. The CDR3 covers 16 residues. V was trimmed by 5 bases and J by 0 bases, leaving 11 bases between them. Authors' analysis steps: Reference gene primers were amplified, and this amplification served to estimate nucleated cell counts. Data came from immunoSEQ multiplex PCR; TCRdb stores just in-frame clones and leaves some out. V and J calls and clone size are copied from that table; D and trimming were computed from the DNA. The top ten clones hold approximately 7.9% of a sample with approximately 110,000 clones, around 83% of them seen once. This TCR derives from a man in his 70s with acute or convalescent COVID-19. The rearrangement joins TRBV4-2 to TRBJ1-6; D may be TRBD1 (5 bases). Sequencing was performed on peripheral blood. For the CDR3, the DNA is TGTGCCAGCAGCACGGAGGGGAGCTCCTATAATTCACCCCTCCACTTT. Protein sequence: CASSTEGSSYNSPLHF.